The present TCR beta chain was sequenced within a study of siplizumab effects on memory and regulatory T cells (dated by TCRdb to about 2019). As for the study more broadly: The effect of the anti-CD2 antibody siplizumab on alloreactive T-cell subsets was examined in allogeneic mixed lymphocyte reactions constructed from human PBMCs. Points the paper makes about the study in general: The suppressive function of proliferating Tregs from siplizumab cultures was not functionally confirmed. Compared with memory T cells, unstimulated naive T cells appeared more diverse, and naive cells seemed to make a substantial contribution to the alloresponse. The cumulative frequency of alloreactive sequences that could be traced back to unstimulated CD4+ memory T cells was significantly reduced by siplizumab. Roughly 80-97% of proliferating CD4+ or CD8+ clones could not be assigned a naive or memory phenotype. Sequences below about 10^-5 frequency were poorly captured, so only a minor fraction of alloreactive clones could be mapped to unstimulated subsets. In reactions with siplizumab, an average of roughly 70% of mappable alloreactive CD4+ clones were Treg-derived, compared with around 30% in control reactions.

Library method: the immunoSEQ multiplex PCR assay. Each sample had around 92,000 TCR templates assayed by the deep sequencing platform. Genomic DNA extracted from sorted T cells was used for TCRbeta CDR3 sequencing. As for the authors' bioinformatics: The R programming language was used for clonal analysis of TCRbeta CDR3 data. Alloreactive CD4+ and CD8+ clones were defined by comparing unstimulated samples with post-reaction CFSE-low samples. Regulatory or non-regulatory origin of alloreactive CD4+ clones was assigned by matching sequences to the sorted unstimulated Treg and non-Treg repertoires. TCRdb took this table from immuneACCESS and kept in-frame rearrangements with V and J called. Such tables lack part of the clones; where checked against another copy, unresolved V genes explain under half of the gap, and the rest is unexplained. That table supplies the V and J calls and clone size; D and trimming were determined from the DNA. The sample includes over 100,000 clones, with about 91% observed a single time. 0.6% to 0.8% of the sample is taken by the ten largest.

On this clone: Its antigen target is currently unknown. Within one base of it there is no much larger clone, and no base qualities were kept.

TCRbeta CDR3 sequencing was performed on sorted unstimulated T cells and on proliferating T cells recovered from mixed lymphocyte reactions. Fresh whole blood from ten HLA-typed healthy donors served as the source for isolating PBMCs. To map where alloreactive clones came from, CD4+ regulatory T cells in the unstimulated state were FACS-sorted. The sequence was collected from a human donor in good health. The sequencing sample was made of Tregs sorted from blood.

CDR3 sequence: CASTETGVRTEAFF. The nucleotide sequence reads as follows: TGTGCCAGCACCGAAACAGGGGTAAGGACTGAAGCTTTCTTT. This receptor chain uses TRBV11-2 and TRBJ1-1; 7 junctional bases match TRBD1. Spanning cysteine to phenylalanine, the CDR3 consists of 14 amino acids. The only DNA kept is the CDR3, 42 bases in frame from the first base. CDR1 and CDR2 are drawn from the germline V gene: SGHAT, FQNNGV. V loses 7 bases at its end and J loses 5 bases; junction bases beyond the gene matches: 10.